A selection of T cell receptor beta chains follows, all from one sample in a study of T cell responses to AZD1222 COVID-19 vaccine. Profiling relied on immunoSEQ multiplex PCR, and the TCRdb table lists in-frame clones only, not all of them. The table includes over 85,000 clones, roughly 90% detected once. The material was peripheral blood, obtained 28 days after the second AZD1222 dose. The receptors shown here come from an adult who received the AZD1222 COVID-19 vaccine. The CDR3 runs from the conserved cysteine through the conserved F or W. A D gene is named only where the DNA matches it firmly. A row's size may be missing; if present it is once, few, many or a size class.

J | size | V | D | DNA | CDR3
TRBJ2-5 | . | TRBV27 | . | TGTGCCAGCAGTTTCGGTGTGGCTTACGAGACCCAGTACTTC | CASSFGVAYETQYF
TRBJ1-2 | . | TRBV7-2 | . | TGTGCCAGCAGCCCGAGGCGGGGTGCTAACTATGGCTACACCTTC | CASSPRRGANYGYTF
TRBJ1-2 | . | TRBV7-9 | . | TGTGCCAGCAGCTCGGGGGACTATGGCTACACCTTC | CASSSGDYGYTF
TRBJ1-1 | once | TRBV5-6 | . | TGTGCCAGCAGCTTTCGGGGGGAAGCTTTCTTT | CASSFRGEAFF
TRBJ1-4 | many | TRBV5-1 | . | TGCGCCAGCAGCTTTGGACAGACAACTAATGAAAAACTGTTTTTT | CASSFGQTTNEKLFF
TRBJ1-2 | . | TRBV19 | . | TGTGCCAGTAGTATCGACAGCATAGAGGGCTACACCTTC | CASSIDSIEGYTF
TRBJ2-7 | . | TRBV5-1 | . | TGCGCCAGCAGCGAGGACACTCCCGACGAGCAGTACTTC | CASSEDTPDEQYF
TRBJ2-1 | . | TRBV3-1/TRBV3-2 | . | TGTGCCAGCAGCCAATCTCGACGACCCTACAATGAGCAGTTCTTC | CASSQSRRPYNEQFF
TRBJ2-1 | . | TRBV5-1 | TRBD2 | TGCGCCAGCAGCTTCGGGCTAGCGGGAGGTCACAATGAGCAGTTCTTC | CASSFGLAGGHNEQFF
TRBJ2-3 | . | TRBV24-1 | . | TGTGCCACCAGTGACACAGATACGCAGTATTTT | CATSDTDTQYF
TRBJ1-1 | . | TRBV18 | TRBD1 | TGTGCCAGCTCATCGCGAAGGACAGGGAGCTCCGTGAACACTGAAGCTTTCTTT | CASSSRRTGSSVNTEAFF
TRBJ1-5 | . | TRBV2 | TRBD1 | TGTGCCAGCAGCGCGACAGGGAAGAATCAGCCCCAGCATTTT | CASSATGKNQPQHF
TRBJ2-7 | once | TRBV28 | . | TGTGCCAGCAGTTTATGGGCAGGGAGCTCCTACGAGCAGTACTTC | CASSLWAGSSYEQYF
TRBJ1-2 | . | TRBV19 | TRBD1 | TGTGCCAGTAGTATTGGACAGGGGACCTATGGCTACACCTTC | CASSIGQGTYGYTF
TRBJ2-7 | . | TRBV15 | . | TGTGCCACCAGCAGAGGAACGCAAGAATACGAGCAGTACTTC | CATSRGTQEYEQYF
TRBJ1-3 | . | TRBV19 | . | TGTGCCAGTAGTCCGCCAGGCCGCTCTGGAAACACCATATATTTT | CASSPPGRSGNTIYF
TRBJ1-4 | . | TRBV6-4 | . | TGTGCCAGCAGTGACTCGAACGGCTTGAAGGGTAATGAAAAACTGTTTTTT | CASSDSNGLKGNEKLFF
TRBJ2-7 | . | TRBV15 | . | TGTGCCACCAGCAGAGGTCCGTCGGACGGCCCCTACGAGCAGTACTTC | CATSRGPSDGPYEQYF
TRBJ2-3 | . | TRBV5-4 | . | TGTGCCAGCAGTAATTGGGCCACAGATACGCAGTATTTT | CASSNWATDTQYF
TRBJ1-2 | few | TRBV30 | . | TGTGCCTGGATCCGGAGGAGGAAAACTAACTATGGCTACACCTTC | CAWIRRRKTNYGYTF
TRBJ2-1 | . | TRBV2 | . | TGTGCCACCGAAAAGGACTTGGGTCACAATGAGCAGTTCTTC | CATEKDLGHNEQFF
TRBJ1-1 | . | TRBV27 | TRBD1 | TGTGCCAGCAGTTTATCGGACGGGACAGGGACTGAAGCTTTCTTT | CASSLSDGTGTEAFF
TRBJ1-4 | . | TRBV18 | . | TGTGCCAGCTCATCCTATACAACTAATGAAAAACTGTTTTTT | CASSSYTTNEKLFF
TRBJ1-1 | . | TRBV19 | . | TGTGCCAGTAGTATAGAAGGGAGGGGCGGGACTGAAGCTTTCTTT | CASSIEGRGGTEAFF
TRBJ2-2 | . | TRBV11-3 | TRBD2 | TGTGCCAGCAGCCCGGGACTAGCGGGAGAGGCGAACACCGGGGAGCTGTTTTTT | CASSPGLAGEANTGELFF
TRBJ2-7 | . | TRBV2 | . | TGTGCCAGCAGTGAGTTGACAGGCGATTCCTACGAGCAGTACTTC | CASSELTGDSYEQYF
TRBJ1-2 | . | TRBV27 | . | TGTGCCAGCAGTTTATCGCTGGGGAACTATGGCTACACCTTC | CASSLSLGNYGYTF